One sample yielded the 23 T cell receptor beta chains listed below, sequenced in a study of cytomegalovirus exposure and HLA in healthy donors. Vbeta (60) and Jbeta (13) primers were used in the PCR. The protocol was immunoSEQ multiplex PCR, while the TCRdb copy is restricted to in-frame clones and leaves out a portion. The data show about 120,000 clones, with 65% to 85% seen just once and less than 3% held by the top ten. The sequencing input was PBMCs. The receptors were sampled from a woman between 40 and 55 years old in good health and CMV-seropositive.

This clone has a handful of counts. The rearrangement links TRBV11-2 to TRBJ1-5; a possible D gene is TRBD1 (6 bases). This CDR3 region has 14 residues. The ends were cut back, 6 bases at V and 4 bases at J, with 13 bases in the middle. CDR1 is SGHAT and CDR2 is FQNNGV in the germline V gene. The CDR3 reads CASSTQGINQPQHF. In nucleotides, the CDR3 is TGTGCCAGCAGTACACAGGGAATTAATCAGCCCCAGCATTTT.

This clone turned up a few times. CDR3 in DNA: TGTGCCAGCAGCCCGGACAGGGTCTTAGCTTTCTTT. Its translation: CASSPDRVLAFF. This chain connects TRBV11-2 to TRBJ1-1, with 8 bases that match TRBD1. Germline V gives CDR1 SGHAT, CDR2 FQNNGV. The CDR3 spans 12 residues. V was clipped by 5 bases and J by 10 bases; unmatched bases: 6.

The CDR3 spells CASSLGLLGSGSSYEQYF. The CDR3 DNA follows: TGTGCCAGCAGCTTAGGATTGCTTGGTAGCGGGAGTTCCTACGAGCAGTACTTC. The chain uses TRBV7-2 and TRBJ2-7, with 9 bases fitting TRBD2. Losses at the gene ends were 1 base for V and 1 base for J; bases not matched to a gene: 11. This CDR3 is 18 amino acids long. The germline CDR1 and CDR2 sequences are SGHTA and FQGNSA.

The chain carries TRBV2 and TRBJ2-7, with TRBD1 as a possible D gene (7 bases). Germline values: CDR1 SNHLY, CDR2 FYNNEI. Trimming left V 2 bases short and J 5 bases short, with 16 bases between. The CDR3 totals 15 residues. The CDR3 loop is CASSEQTGRIHEQYF. The CDR3 bases are TGTGCCAGCAGTGAACAGACAGGGAGGATTCACGAGCAGTACTTC.

CDR3 in DNA: TGTGCCAGCAGCCCGGGCGGGACAGGGGCACGTTTTGGCTACACCTTC. Protein: CASSPGGTGARFGYTF. J is TRBJ1-2 and V is TRBV7-3; 10 nucleotides line up with TRBD1. V lost 5 bases, J lost 7 bases, and 13 bases stayed unmatched. Germline assignment: CDR1 SGHTA and CDR2 FQGTGA. The CDR3 runs 16 residues. Variable domain in full (rest from reference TRBV7-3 and TRBJ1-2): GAGVSQTPSNKVTEKGKYVELRCDPISGHTALYWYRQSLGQGPEFLIYFQGTGAADDSGLPNDRFFAVRPEGSVSTLKIQRTERGDSAVYLCASSPGGTGARFGYTFGSGTRLTVV.

The gene calls are TRBV28 and TRBJ1-5; 7 bases fit TRBD1. J was trimmed by 4 bases and V by 3 bases; bases with no gene match: 15. This CDR3 comprises 18 residues. The germline gives CDR1 MDHEN, CDR2 SYDVKM. The CDR3 DNA is TGTGCCAGCAGTTTTGGCTTCGAGGGAGCAGGGGGGAATCAGCCCCAGCATTTT. Translating gives CASSFGFEGAGGNQPQHF.

This chain links TRBV11-2 with TRBJ1-2; D is unresolved. The germline V and J ends were trimmed by 5 bases and 7 bases, with 14 bases remaining between them. CDR3 length equals 13 residues. Looked up from germline, CDR1 is SGHAT and CDR2 is FQNNGV. CDR3 region: CASSLHVTSGYTF. The DNA for the CDR3 is TGTGCCAGCAGCCTGCACGTGACTTCTGGCTACACCTTC.

The chain is built from TRBV11-3 and TRBJ2-3; D might be TRBD2 (7 bases). This CDR3 is 15 amino acids long. V lost 5 bases and J 3 bases, leaving 15 bases between the germline ends. CDR1 is SGHNT and CDR2 is YENEEA in the germline V gene. The CDR3 loop is CASSPGGGGTDTQYF. In DNA form, the CDR3 reads TGTGCCAGCAGCCCCGGGGGCGGGGGAACAGATACGCAGTATTTT.

This clone was seen a single time. The chain recombines TRBV18 with TRBJ1-5; D is uncertain. There are 13 residues in the CDR3. CDR1 KGHSH and CDR2 LQKENI come from the germline V gene. V lost 0 bases and J 4 bases, leaving 4 bases between the germline ends. The DNA of the CDR3 is TGTGCCAGCTCACCACCGACAAATCAGCCCCAGCATTTT. It yields the protein CASSPPTNQPQHF.

This clone was recorded once. This chain uses TRBV7-6 with TRBJ2-1; TRBD2 is a possible D gene (5 bases). Germline lookup yields CDR1 SGHVS and CDR2 FNYEAQ. The V gene lost 6 bases and the J gene lost 3 bases, with 15 bases spanning the gap. The CDR3 sequence is 15 residues long. The CDR3 is CASSPRGLDYNEQFF. Here the CDR3 DNA reads TGTGCCAGCAGTCCCAGAGGGCTGGACTACAATGAGCAGTTCTTC. Full variable domain (outside the CDR3, taken from reference TRBV7-6 and TRBJ2-1): GAGVSQSPRYKVTKRGQDVALRCDPISGHVSLYWYRQALGQGPEFLTYFNYEAQQDKSGLPNDRFSAERPEGSISTLTIQRTEQRDSAMYRCASSPRGLDYNEQFFGPGTRLTVL.

This chain uses TRBV4-3 with TRBJ2-7, with TRBD2 identical over 10 bases. Trimming at V came to 1 base and at J to 4 bases, leaving 7 bases not matched to a gene. Per germline, CDR1 LGHNA and CDR2 YSLEER. The CDR3 has 16 residues. The CDR3 DNA sequence: TGCGCCAGCAGCCAAGGGGTAGCGGGAGGCCCTTACGAGCAGTACTTC. It yields the protein CASSQGVAGGPYEQYF.

This chain connects TRBV19 to TRBJ2-2, with D maybe TRBD1 (5 bases). CDR1 is LNHDA, CDR2 SQIVND, per germline (reference sequence). V was pared by 7 bases and J by 1 base, with 10 bases between. The CDR3 has 14 residues. The CDR3 bases are TGTGCCAGTAAACGACAGCTGAACACCGGGGAGCTGTTTTTT. The encoded protein is CASKRQLNTGELFF.

This chain connects TRBV29-1 to TRBJ2-1, with TRBD1 identical over 10 bases. From germline, CDR1 is SQVTM and CDR2 ANQGSEA. The CDR3 is made up of 13 amino acids. V trimming: 8 bases; J trimming: 8 bases; junction bases outside the gene matches: 9. The CDR3: CSSRTGGRYEQFF. The DNA for the CDR3 is TGCAGCTCCCGGACAGGGGGTAGGTATGAGCAGTTCTTC.

The rearrangement joins TRBV6-5 to TRBJ2-7; a possible D gene is TRBD1 (5 bases). Germline CDR1 MNHEY, CDR2 SVGAGI. CDR3 length: 13 residues. V was shortened by 0 bases and J by 2 bases, with 5 bases between the two germline ends. CDR3 sequence reads: CASSYSTAYEQYF. As DNA, the CDR3 is TGTGCCAGCAGTTACTCGACAGCCTACGAGCAGTACTTC.

The chain combines TRBV6-1 with TRBJ1-1, with D perhaps matching TRBD1 (6 bases). V shed 3 bases and J shed 1 base, with 9 bases lying between them. This CDR3 is built from 14 residues. The germline CDR1 and CDR2 sequences are MNHNS and SASEGT. CDR3 region: CASSEGAPNTEAFF. The CDR3 DNA reads TGTGCCAGCAGTGAGGGGGCCCCGAACACTGAAGCTTTCTTT.

The rearrangement links TRBV9 to TRBJ2-3; tentatively, D is TRBD2 (6 bases). V gave up 1 base and J gave up 6 bases, with 18 bases separating them. Germline CDR1 and CDR2: SGDLS and YYNGEE. CDR3 length: 16 amino acids. Written as DNA, the CDR3 is TGTGCCAGCAGCGTACGGGGCGGGGAGAGCGGGGATACGCAGTATTTT. This gives the protein CASSVRGGESGDTQYF.

The V gene is TRBV5-1, the J gene TRBJ2-2; 10 bases are shared with TRBD1. CDR1 and CDR2 from the germline V gene are SGHRS and YFSETQ. The CDR3 sequence is 16 residues long. After removal of 1 base from V and 5 bases from J, the junction contained 5 bases not matched to a gene. CDR3 sequence (DNA): TGCGCCAGCAGCTTGAAAAGGGACAGGGGAACCGGGGAGCTGTTTTTT. Translating gives CASSLKRDRGTGELFF. The complete variable domain, with remaining parts taken from reference TRBV5-1 and TRBJ2-2, reads KAGVTQTPRYLIKTRGQQVTLSCSPISGHRSVSWYQQTPGQGLQFLFEYFSETQRNKGNFPGRFSGRQFSNSRSEMNVSTLELGDSALYLCASSLKRDRGTGELFFGEGSRLTVL.

As DNA, the CDR3 is TGTGCCAGTTCACGGACAGTTCAAACCGGGGAGCTGTTTTTT. This codes for CASSRTVQTGELFF. This chain uses TRBV6-1 with TRBJ2-2, with D possibly being TRBD1 (6 bases). The CDR3 sequence is 14 residues long. Trimming cost V 9 bases and J 5 bases, with 16 bases left between them. Germline V gives CDR1 MNHNS, CDR2 SASEGT.

The V call is TRBV28, the J call TRBJ1-1, with a tentative D call TRBD1 (5 bases). The length of the CDR3 is 13 residues. V was cut by 9 bases and J by 0 bases, with 11 bases left in between. The germline CDR1 and CDR2 sequences are MDHEN and SYDVKM. CDR3: CASAGNMNTEAFF. The DNA for the CDR3 is TGTGCCAGTGCAGGGAACATGAACACTGAAGCTTTCTTT.

This clone has at least ten counts. The gene calls are TRBV28 and TRBJ1-2, with TRBD1 identical over 9 bases. V shed 4 bases and J 6 bases; nucleotides not matched to a gene: 15. This CDR3 is 17 amino acids long. Germline CDR1 reads MDHEN; CDR2 reads SYDVKM. The CDR3 DNA is TGTGCCAGCAGTTCCCCCTCGACAGGGGGTTTAATGGATGGCTACACCTTC. It is translated as CASSSPSTGGLMDGYTF.

This sequence joins TRBV30 and TRBJ2-7; 9 positions agree with TRBD1. The CDR3 loop spans 16 amino acids. The ends lost 1 base at V and 2 bases at J; junction bases unmatched: 9. Germline assignment: CDR1 GTSNPN and CDR2 SVGIG (reference sequence). CDR3 region: CAWSGSRTGETYEQYF. DNA for the CDR3: TGTGCCTGGAGTGGTTCCAGGACAGGGGAAACCTACGAGCAGTACTTC.

V is TRBV7-2 and J is TRBJ1-2, with 12 bases that match TRBD1. The germline CDR1 and CDR2 sequences are SGHTA and FQGNSA. The CDR3 covers 17 residues. The J segment lost 3 bases and the V segment lost 4 bases, leaving 9 bases of the junction unmatched. The CDR3 DNA is TGTGCCAGCAGCTCGTTTCCGGGACAGGGGGCCTACTATGGCTACACCTTC. It is translated as CASSSFPGQGAYYGYTF.

V is TRBV27 and J is TRBJ2-7; 8 bases map to TRBD2. CDR1 and CDR2 from the germline V gene are MNHEY and SMNVEV (reference sequence). The junction had 7 bases not matched to a gene; V was cut back by 6 bases and J by 0 bases. This CDR3 has 15 amino acids. The CDR3 loop is CASRKTGTSSYEQYF. The CDR3 DNA is TGTGCCAGCAGGAAAACCGGGACTAGCTCCTACGAGCAGTACTTC.